These 6 T cell receptor beta chains share one sample of origin, sequenced in a study of blood T cell repertoires in COVID-19. Clones were sequenced by immunoSEQ multiplex PCR, and TCRdb holds only the in-frame ones, with some missing. Here the sample spans 250,000 to 350,000 clones, approximately 90% being singletons. Sequenced input: peripheral blood. These receptors were taken from a woman under 40 with active or convalescent COVID-19.

The chain couples TRBV30 to TRBJ1-6; D ambiguous. The CDR3 contains 15 residues. The ends were cut back, 4 bases at V and 0 bases at J, with 10 bases in the middle. Germline lookup yields CDR1 GTSNPN and CDR2 SVGIG (reference sequence). The CDR3 region has the DNA TGTGCCTGGACCACTCGTCCCTCCTATAATTCACCCCTCCACTTT. Translation: CAWTTRPSYNSPLHF.

The chain couples TRBV9 to TRBJ2-3; TRBD2 agrees at 12 bases. Trimming removed 0 bases from V and 0 bases from J; junction bases left unmatched: 2. This CDR3 spans 17 amino acids. Germline V lookup: CDR1 SGDLS, CDR2 YYNGEE. CDR3 DNA sequence: TGTGCCAGCAGCGTAGGTGGGACTAGCGGGAGCACAGATACGCAGTATTTT. Translating gives CASSVGGTSGSTDTQYF.

The chain couples TRBV25-1 to TRBJ1-4; TRBD1 agrees at 7 bases. This CDR3 has 17 amino acids. Trimming removed 4 bases from V and 0 bases from J; junction bases left unmatched: 8. CDR1 is MGHDK, CDR2 SYGVNS, per germline. CDR3 region: CASSGPLQGPTNEKLFF. For the CDR3, the DNA is TGTGCCAGCAGTGGACCCTTACAGGGGCCAACTAATGAAAAACTGTTTTTT. The complete variable domain, with remaining parts taken from reference TRBV25-1 and TRBJ1-4, reads EADIYQTPRYLVIGTGKKITLECSQTMGHDKMYWYQQDPGMELHLIHYSYGVNSTEKGDLSSESTVSRIRTEHFPLTLESARPSHTSQYLCASSGPLQGPTNEKLFFGSGTQLSVL.

The V call is TRBV7-9, the J call TRBJ1-5; tentative D call: TRBD1 (6 bases). From germline, CDR1 is SEHNR and CDR2 FQNEAQ (reference sequence). The CDR3 sequence is 14 residues long. V lost 1 base, J lost 7 bases, and 11 bases lay in between. The CDR3 region has the DNA TGTGCCAGCAGCTTAGATTCAGGGGAACAGCCCCAGCATTTT. This encodes CASSLDSGEQPQHF.

The chain joins TRBV9 to TRBJ2-3, with TRBD1 as a possible D gene (6 bases). Germline lookup yields CDR1 SGDLS and CDR2 YYNGEE. This CDR3 is built from 15 residues. V was pared by 1 base and J by 1 base, with 10 bases between. The CDR3 nucleotides are TGTGCCAGCAGCGTATTGCGACAGGGCACAGATACGCAGTATTTT. This encodes CASSVLRQGTDTQYF. The full variable domain, its missing parts supplied by reference TRBV9 and TRBJ2-3, is DSGVTQTPKHLITATGQRVTLRCSPRSGDLSVYWYQQSLDQGLQFLIQYYNGEERAKGNILERFSAQQFPDLHSELNLSSLELGDSALYFCASSVLRQGTDTQYFGPGTRLTVL.

The chain combines TRBV7-2 with TRBJ1-1; TRBD1 might be the D (6 bases). The V end was cut by 5 bases, the J end by 3 bases, with 10 bases between. The germline CDR1 and CDR2 sequences are SGHTA and FQGNSA. The CDR3 contains 13 residues. The CDR3, as DNA: TGTGCCAGCAGCCAAACAGGGTACACTGAAGCTTTCTTT. Its translation is CASSQTGYTEAFF.